This paragraph covers one T cell receptor (beta chain) sequence. Its antigen is still unknown. No much larger clonotype is one base removed from it; base qualities were not supplied. The CDR3 regions of human TCRbeta chains were analyzed by immunosequencing. The original pipeline was this. Repertoire TCRs were checked for matches against a reference library of SARS-CoV-2-specific TCRs that had been generated using the MIRA antigen-specificity platform. Breadth was defined as the fraction of unique TCRs that were SARS-CoV-2-associated, and depth was defined as the fraction of total T cells that were SARS-CoV-2-associated. Using the MIRA data, every spike-specific TCR was mapped to the spike region that the TCR reacted to and assigned to either a CD4 or a CD8 class. Log10-transformed breadth and depth values were compared by one-way ANOVA with Sidak's multiple comparisons tests. TCRdb limited this immuneACCESS table to in-frame rearrangements with V and J called. A share of clones is missing; checked studies link under half to unresolved V genes, and the rest is unexplained. V and J calls and clone size come straight from that table; D and trimming were deduced from the DNA. This sample has about 82,000 clones in its table, and roughly 90% of those were observed once. The ten top clones hold around 3.2% of the sample.

This sample stems from a study of T cell responses to AZD1222 COVID-19 vaccine (dated by TCRdb to the early 2020s). Turning to the overall study: TCR sequencing covered roughly 230 trial participants: around 210 given two doses of AZD1222 and approximately 26 given two doses of MenACWY control vaccine. Trial participants were enrolled by age into 18-55, 56-69 and 70-plus year subgroups, with about 150, 28 and 57 TCR-sequenced participants respectively.

The paper as a whole reports these results and caveats: CD4 TCRs associated with the vaccine covered the entire spike protein, and the dominant responses were in regions 160-218 and 743-854. In the small 56-69-year group, the increase in depth fell short of significance, most likely because of low power. No day 14 peak-response samples were available, so repertoires were characterized only after the peak T cell response. Participants were mostly white British, with more females than males. The authors suggested clonal diversity may have been underestimated. After two AZD1222 doses, both the breadth and the depth of spike-specific TCRs were significantly higher than at day 0 and than in MenACWY recipients. Conclusions about previously exposed vaccinees are limited, since just a handful of AZD1222 recipients were seropositive for SARS-CoV-2 at baseline. Reportedly, close to half of the unique spike-specific TCRs recognized epitopes lying outside the regions that are mutated in the B.1.351 and B.1.1.7 variants.

This specimen's time point label, per the study, means: about 28 days (+/-7) after the second vaccine dose. AZD1222 recipients given second doses at about 4 weeks or at about 12 weeks were pooled, since spike-specific TCR depth and breadth were not found to differ between the two schedules. Samples from vaccinated people were obtained from the UK trials COV001 and COV002, which included a single-blind randomized controlled phase 2/3 trial of AZD1222 (ChAdOx1 nCoV-19) in healthy adults. Trial participant PBMC samples were collected at day 0 and day 28 after the second dose for TCRbeta chain sequencing. The germline V gene (reference sequence) sets CDR1 to LGHDT and CDR2 to YNNKEL. Deletion took 6 bases off V and 3 bases off J, with a span of 5 bases between the germline ends. The CDR3 contains 12 residues, cysteine and phenylalanine counted. Of all the DNA, just the CDR3 is kept, 36 bases in frame from base 1.

This TCR was recovered from an adult who received the AZD1222 COVID-19 vaccine. This sequence uses TRBV3-1 (or the pseudogene TRBV3-2) and TRBJ2-2; confidence is insufficient to name the D gene. The input for sequencing was peripheral blood, taken 28 days after the second AZD1222 dose. The CDR3 in this case is CASSPHTGELFF. In nucleotide form, the sequence is TGTGCCAGCAGTCCCCACACCGGGGAGCTGTTTTTT.